This TCR beta chain was sequenced for a study of a mutant IDH1 vaccine in newly diagnosed glioma. Assay: immunoSEQ multiplex PCR; the TCRdb copy retains only in-frame clones and omits some. The repertoire consists of 30,000 or so clones, with around nine tenths occurring once and the leading ten covering around 4.9%. Noted time point: baseline, week 1 (first vaccination visit). The sample's treatment: pre-vaccination baseline after standard-of-care therapy. Sequencing used PBMCs, obtained from a glioma patient treated with radiotherapy, temozolomide or both. The source of this sequence is a woman aged 35 to 49 with glioma.

CDR3 DNA: TGTGCCATCAGTGTAGCCAGGGAGGACGAGCAGTACTTC. Translation: CAISVAREDEQYF. V is TRBV10-3 and J is TRBJ2-7, with D perhaps TRBD2 (6 bases). Germline V lookup: CDR1 ENHRY, CDR2 SYGVKD. Trimming left V 4 bases short and J 5 bases short, with 12 bases between. The CDR3 extends over 13 amino acids.